The 7 T cell receptor beta chains presented below share a single source sample, sequenced in a study of T-cell memory formation after mild COVID-19. TCRdb redid the calling of the 5' RACE reads with MiXCR, one entry per CDR3 protein. The data contain some 320,000 distinct CDR3 sequences, roughly 13% of them seen just once; the ten biggest clones take up 21%. Sequencing input: PBMCs or a T cell subset sorted from them (not recorded which). These receptors were obtained from a man between 18 and 29 years old who had mild COVID-19 (a few samples of this study predate the infection). Cell type and time point are not known.

The J gene is TRBJ1-1, the V gene TRBV6-2 or TRBV6-3; D unresolved. V was pared by 6 bases and J by 5 bases, with 10 bases between. The germline CDR1 and CDR2 sequences are MNHEY and SVGEGT. The CDR3 is 12 amino acids. The CDR3, as DNA: TGTGCCAGCAGCGCGTGGGGAACTGAAGCTTTCTTT. It encodes CASSAWGTEAFF.

This clonotype came up a few times. V is TRBV29-1 and J is TRBJ2-3; possibly TRBD1 or TRBD2 for D (5 bases each). The germline V gene has CDR1 SQVTM and CDR2 ANQGSEA. CDR3 size: 14 residues. The V and J ends lost 6 bases and 4 bases respectively, with 17 bases between them. For the CDR3, the DNA is TGCAGCGTGACGGGTCGGGACGGTCCAGATACGCAGTATTTT. This encodes CSVTGRDGPDTQYF.

The V and J genes are TRBV20-1 and TRBJ2-6; D possibly uses TRBD1 or TRBD2 (5 bases each). Trimming cost V 0 bases and J 0 bases, with 9 bases left between them. Germline CDR1 and CDR2: DFQATT and SNEGSKA (reference sequence). The CDR3 covers 16 residues. The CDR3 is CSARDHGASGANVLTF. In DNA, the CDR3 is TGCAGTGCTAGAGATCACGGGGCCTCTGGGGCCAACGTCCTGACTTTC.

The J gene is TRBJ1-3, the V gene TRBV4-1; the match to TRBD1 covers 8 bases. CDR3 size: 14 residues. After removal of 4 bases from V and 5 bases from J, the junction contained 4 bases not matched to a gene. CDR1 and CDR2 from the germline V gene are MGHRA and YSYEKL. The CDR3 spells CASSPRGLRNTIYF. CDR3 nucleotides: TGCGCCAGCAGCCCCAGGGGGCTTAGAAACACCATATATTTT.

The chain employs TRBV7-2 and TRBJ2-3; the D gene could be TRBD1 or TRBD2 (5 bases each). The CDR3 loop spans 13 amino acids. The ends were cut back, 5 bases at V and 6 bases at J, with 12 bases in the middle. Germline V CDR1 and CDR2: SGHTA, FQGNSA. The CDR3 spells CASSRDRLDTQYF. The CDR3 coding sequence is TGTGCCAGCAGCAGGGACCGCCTGGATACGCAGTATTTT.

This rearrangement joins TRBV10-3 to TRBJ2-7; D is possibly TRBD1 (6 bases). CDR1 and CDR2 (germline): ENHRY, SYGVKD. Trimming took 6 bases from V and 4 from J, leaving 19 bases between them. This CDR3 comprises 15 residues. The CDR3 region is CAISPGHRTQYEQYV. CDR3 sequence (DNA): TGTGCCATCAGCCCGGGACATCGGACCCAATACGAGCAGTACGTC.

This clonotype has only a few counts. The chain uses TRBV3-1 and TRBJ1-2; D ambiguous. CDR3 length equals 12 residues. V was shortened by 1 base and J by 8 bases, with 8 bases between the two germline ends. Germline values: CDR1 LGHDT, CDR2 YNNKEL (reference sequence). CDR3: CASSQGEEGYTF. The CDR3 DNA reads TGTGCCAGCAGCCAAGGGGAGGAAGGCTACACCTTC.